A selection of T cell receptor beta chains follows, all from one sample in a study of type 1 and type 2 diabetes patients. TCRdb re-analysed the multiplex PCR reads in MiXCR, keeping a single row per CDR3 protein. Of some 250,000 distinct CDR3 sequences listed, approximately 45% are singletons. Sequences were obtained from peripheral blood mononuclear cells (PBMCs). The receptors stem from a man younger than 35 with type 2 diabetes. CDR3s include the opening cysteine and the closing phenylalanine or tryptophan. Each record gives: V gene, J gene, CDR3 protein.

TRBV20-1,TRBJ2-7,CSASHLGTSGYEQYF
TRBV29-1,TRBJ2-3,CSGLAGGTDTQYF
TRBV7-2,TRBJ2-3,CASSLVIEDTQYF
TRBV27,TRBJ1-1,CASTFTGNTEAFF
TRBV20-1,TRBJ2-7,CSAPTGAYEQYF
TRBV30,TRBJ2-1,CAWDPVGLAGGPSYNEQFF
TRBV7-9,TRBJ2-7,CASSFLSTGGYEQYF
TRBV27,TRBJ2-7,CASSLGLAGGPSSEQYF
TRBV19,TRBJ1-2,CASKDEGDYGYTF
TRBV29-1,TRBJ2-5,CSVARGVSEETQYF
TRBV2,TRBJ2-3,CASRGGTSGHTQYF
TRBV19,TRBJ2-2,CASKEGTGELFF
TRBV28,TRBJ1-2,CASSTGFGGYTF
TRBV9,TRBJ2-2,CASSEPHLAGANTGELFF
TRBV9,TRBJ1-2,CASSGDDRGATYGYTF
TRBV7-2,TRBJ2-7,CASSLASRSLNYEQYF
TRBV9,TRBJ2-5,CASSQGKGLVGEETQYF
TRBV7-3,TRBJ1-1,CASSREANTEAFF
TRBV27,TRBJ1-1,CASWANGGAEAFF
TRBV14,TRBJ2-1,CASGLAGNYNEQFF
TRBV5-5,TRBJ2-2,CASSLEGSVTGELFF
TRBV20-1,TRBJ1-1,CSASTDSRNTEAFF
TRBV5-1,TRBJ2-7,CASSIGHPQYEQYF
TRBV7-3,TRBJ1-2,CASSQDFSYGYTF
TRBV12-3/TRBV12-4,TRBJ1-1,CASSLGRVSPFF
TRBV2,TRBJ1-5,CASSGGQAHSNQPQHF
TRBV6-4,TRBJ1-2,CASTSREDVNYGYTF
TRBV4-2,TRBJ1-4,CASSQGGTGLEKLFF
TRBV27,TRBJ2-2,CASSGGTGELFF
TRBV15,TRBJ1-2,CATSRFRDRYGYTF
TRBV27,TRBJ1-1,CASIMGQGDTEAFF
TRBV6-5,TRBJ2-3,CASSWTESTDTQYF
TRBV6-5,TRBJ1-6,CASSPTGINYSPLHF
TRBV14,TRBJ1-2,CASSHLGQGVYGHTF
TRBV7-3,TRBJ2-3,CASSLGASGYTDTQYF